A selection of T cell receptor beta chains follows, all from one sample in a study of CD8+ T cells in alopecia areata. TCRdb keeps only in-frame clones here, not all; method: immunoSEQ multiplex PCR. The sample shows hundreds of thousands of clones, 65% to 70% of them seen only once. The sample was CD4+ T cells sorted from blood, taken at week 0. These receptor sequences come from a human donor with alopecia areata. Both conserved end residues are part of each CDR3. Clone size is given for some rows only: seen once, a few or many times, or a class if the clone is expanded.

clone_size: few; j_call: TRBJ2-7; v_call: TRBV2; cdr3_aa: CASSEAPAKLEQYF
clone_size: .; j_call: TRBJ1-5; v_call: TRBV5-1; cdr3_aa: CASRGASNQPQHF
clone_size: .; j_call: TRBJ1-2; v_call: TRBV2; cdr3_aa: CASSVSPETGYTF
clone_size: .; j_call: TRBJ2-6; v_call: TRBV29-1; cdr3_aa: CSVPGASGANVLTF
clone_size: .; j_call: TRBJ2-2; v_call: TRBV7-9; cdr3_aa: CASSPLSPPPGELFF
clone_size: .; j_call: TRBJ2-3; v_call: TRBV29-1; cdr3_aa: CSVVSGSDTQYF
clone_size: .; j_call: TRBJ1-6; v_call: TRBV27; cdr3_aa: CASSLLGGGDSPLHF
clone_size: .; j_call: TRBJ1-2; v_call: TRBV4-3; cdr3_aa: CASSQGQLSYGYTF
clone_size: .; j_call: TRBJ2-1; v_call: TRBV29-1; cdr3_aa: CSVLSGGRNNEQFF
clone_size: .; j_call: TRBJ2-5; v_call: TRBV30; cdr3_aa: CACRLAGGGETQYF
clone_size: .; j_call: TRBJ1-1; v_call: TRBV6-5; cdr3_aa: CASSYDRVGTEAFF
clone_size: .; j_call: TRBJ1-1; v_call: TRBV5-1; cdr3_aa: CASSENSMNTEAFF
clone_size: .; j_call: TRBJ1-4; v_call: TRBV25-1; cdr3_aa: CASEGGGMHEKLFF
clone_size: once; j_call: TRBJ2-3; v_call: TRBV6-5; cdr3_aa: CASRQQGVGADTQYF
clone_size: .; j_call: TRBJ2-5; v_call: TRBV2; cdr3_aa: CASRRDTKETQYF
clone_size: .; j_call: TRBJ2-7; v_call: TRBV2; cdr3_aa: CASSAQGFNEQYF
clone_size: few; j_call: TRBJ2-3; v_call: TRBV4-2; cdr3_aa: CASSQERASGDTQYF
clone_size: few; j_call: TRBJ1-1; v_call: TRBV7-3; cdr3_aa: CASSLTGTGMNTEAFF
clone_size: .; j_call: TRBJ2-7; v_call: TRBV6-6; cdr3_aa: CASTGTRDRGNEQYF
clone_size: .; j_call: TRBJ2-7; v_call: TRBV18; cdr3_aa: CASSPNYEQYF
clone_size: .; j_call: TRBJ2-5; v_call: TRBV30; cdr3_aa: CAWSQHGGPETQYF
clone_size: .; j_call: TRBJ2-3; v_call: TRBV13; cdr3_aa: CASSPRQGYSTDTQYF
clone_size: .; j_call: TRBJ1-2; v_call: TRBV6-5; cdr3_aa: CASRLTRDSYGYTF
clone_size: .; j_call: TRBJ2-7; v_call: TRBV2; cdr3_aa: CASKPGRSDYEQYF
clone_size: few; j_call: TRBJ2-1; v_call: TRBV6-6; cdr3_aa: CASSFGRNNEQFF
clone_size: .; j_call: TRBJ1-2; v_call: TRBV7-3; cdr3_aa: CASSLAGGSGYTF
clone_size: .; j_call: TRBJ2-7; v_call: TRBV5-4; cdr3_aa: CASSTPLAGVDYEQYF
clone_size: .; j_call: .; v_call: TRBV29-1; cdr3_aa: CSVSGLLAYEQYF
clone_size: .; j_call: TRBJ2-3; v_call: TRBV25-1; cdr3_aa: CASSDDRTGGTDTQYF
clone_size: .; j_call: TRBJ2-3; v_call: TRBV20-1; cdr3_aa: CSASNVDTQYF
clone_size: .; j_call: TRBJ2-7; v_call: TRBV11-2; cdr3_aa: CASSHRDRGYEQYF
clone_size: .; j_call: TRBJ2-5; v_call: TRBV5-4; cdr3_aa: CASSLDTRDQETQYF
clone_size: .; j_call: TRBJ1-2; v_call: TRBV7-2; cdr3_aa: CASSPPGQGNHGYTF
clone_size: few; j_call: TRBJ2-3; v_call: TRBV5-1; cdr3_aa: CASSTGTDQPTQYF
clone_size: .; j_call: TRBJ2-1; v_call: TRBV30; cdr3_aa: CAWSPMREQFF
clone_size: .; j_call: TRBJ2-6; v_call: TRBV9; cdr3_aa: CASSVLSGANVLTF
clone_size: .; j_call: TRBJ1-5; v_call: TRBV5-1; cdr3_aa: CASSFGQGDWQPQHF
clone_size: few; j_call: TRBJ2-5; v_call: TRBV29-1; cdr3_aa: CSVVSPQGETQYF
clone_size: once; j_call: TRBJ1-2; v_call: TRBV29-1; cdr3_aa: CSLGLGGYGYTF
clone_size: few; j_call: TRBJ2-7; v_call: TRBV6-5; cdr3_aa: CASSYSGLEYF
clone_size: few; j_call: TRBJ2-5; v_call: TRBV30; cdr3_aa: CAWSRGRGETQYF
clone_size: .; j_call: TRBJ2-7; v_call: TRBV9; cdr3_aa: CASSVRWGYEQYF
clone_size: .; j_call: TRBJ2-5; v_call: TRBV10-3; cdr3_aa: CATATSGGETQYF
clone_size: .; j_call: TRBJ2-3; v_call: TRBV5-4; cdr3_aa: CASSLGAGATDTQYF
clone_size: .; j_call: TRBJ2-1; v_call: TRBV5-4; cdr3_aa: CASSLDAGVGSEQFF
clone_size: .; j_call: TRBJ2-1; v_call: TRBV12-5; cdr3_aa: CASGLVQSALHNEQFF
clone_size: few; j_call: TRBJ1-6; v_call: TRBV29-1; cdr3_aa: CSVRTADNSPLHF
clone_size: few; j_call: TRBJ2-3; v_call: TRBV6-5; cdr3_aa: CASIRGDTQYF
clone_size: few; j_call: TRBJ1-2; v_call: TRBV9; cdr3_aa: CASSVFDQNIGSGYTF
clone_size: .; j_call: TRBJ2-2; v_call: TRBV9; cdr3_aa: CASTGTKPNTGELFF
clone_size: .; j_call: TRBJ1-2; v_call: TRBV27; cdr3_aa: CASSLVGGYGYTF
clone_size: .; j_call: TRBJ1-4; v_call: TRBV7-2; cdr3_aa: CASRRGNGAFEKLFF
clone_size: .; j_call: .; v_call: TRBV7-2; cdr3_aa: CASSFIGQAYEQYF
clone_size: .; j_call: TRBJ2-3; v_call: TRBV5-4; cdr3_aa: CASSLASGADTQYF